This TCR beta chain derives from a study of CD8 T cells in Susac syndrome. The authors reverse transcribed roughly 0.5 to 1 ug RNA with random hexamers. TCRdb independently ran MiXCR on the immunoSEQ multiplex PCR reads; one entry per CDR3 protein. The sample lists over 95,000 distinct CDR3 sequences, around 90% occurring once. CDR1 SGHRS and CDR2 YFSETQ come from the germline V gene. The CDR3 sequence is 14 residues long. J lost 3 bases, V lost 3 bases, and 4 bases had no gene match. Sequences were obtained from CD4+ T cells from PBMCs. V gene TRBV5-1 combines with J gene TRBJ1-1, with 8 bases lining up with TRBD1. The clonotype comes from a human donor in good health. The CDR3 reads CASSSQGADTEAFF. The CDR3 DNA reads as TGCGCCAGCAGCTCTCAGGGGGCAGACACTGAAGCTTTCTTT. Variable domain in full (rest from reference TRBV5-1 and TRBJ1-1): KAGVTQTPRYLIKTRGQQVTLSCSPISGHRSVSWYQQTPGQGLQFLFEYFSETQRNKGNFPGRFSGRQFSNSRSEMNVSTLELGDSALYLCASSSQGADTEAFFGQGTRLTVV.